Listed below are T cell receptor beta chains from one sample, sequenced in a study of control samples from healthy donors and cancer patients. Some clones are missing from TCRdb's copy, which holds only in-frame ones; the method was immunoSEQ multiplex PCR. Here the sample spans 65,000 to 80,000 clones, over 85% being singletons. Sequenced: PBMCs. These receptors came from an older woman with head and neck cancer. The CDR3 runs from the conserved cysteine through the conserved F or W.

V	J	CDR3
TRBV11-3	TRBJ2-3	CASSPGLATDTQYF
TRBV28	TRBJ2-3	CASSLIGGDTQYF
TRBV4-2	TRBJ2-2	CASSQGFVLAGATNTGELFF
TRBV18	TRBJ2-2	CASLGGPNTGELFF
TRBV6-5	TRBJ1-1	CASSYTVNTEAFF
TRBV9	TRBJ2-5	CASSVRGEPSQETQYF
TRBV6-6	TRBJ2-7	CASSPLTRGEQYF
TRBV6-5	TRBJ1-6	CASQRGGSYNSPLHF
TRBV4-3	TRBJ2-2	CASSQHMTGELFF
TRBV20-1	TRBJ1-5	CSASTPGRLFSNQPQHF
TRBV5-1	TRBJ2-1	CASSLGSGGADFF
TRBV18	TRBJ2-1	CASSPLPGDNEQFF
TRBV5-8	TRBJ2-5	CASSPAGRLETQYF
TRBV5-8	TRBJ2-5	CASSLGTSGRQETQYF
TRBV6-6	TRBJ2-5	CASRRQGAAADQETQYF
TRBV5-6	TRBJ1-3	CASSLGHGNTIYF
TRBV4-1	TRBJ1-2	CASSHDHLTGLIDYTF
TRBV16	TRBJ1-1	CASSRDRDTEAFF
TRBV9	TRBJ2-3	CASSVDLRAGTGTDTQYF
TRBV6-5	TRBJ1-2	CASSYLRVHGYTF
TRBV5-5	TRBJ2-7	CASSRRTGAEQYF
TRBV9	TRBJ1-4	CASSAGQGLEKLFF
TRBV24-1	TRBJ2-3	CATSDLPSTDTQYF
TRBV28	TRBJ2-7	CASSLLGGGYEQYF
TRBV19	TRBJ2-2	CASSIQRGTGELFF
TRBV30	TRBJ2-2	CAWSVLGGAGELFF
TRBV7-6	TRBJ2-1	CASSFTDSSYNEQFF
TRBV19	TRBJ1-5	CASSIGTGRNQPQHF
TRBV9	TRBJ2-3	CASSVATGGWDTQYF
TRBV4-2	TRBJ1-2	CASRATDRARGYTF
TRBV15	TRBJ1-5	CATSREVQGGNQPQHF
TRBV6-5	TRBJ1-2	CASKGGPNYGYTF
TRBV6-5	TRBJ1-5	CASSYSAEGQPQHF
TRBV6-4	TRBJ1-2	CASRKDRGDYGYTF
TRBV30	TRBJ1-1	CAWSVGGGNRMNTEAFF
TRBV27	TRBJ2-7	CASRTGGLPEQYF
TRBV19	TRBJ1-5	CASSTTGNGPQHF
TRBV11-1	TRBJ1-1	CASSLLGNTEAFF
TRBV10-3	TRBJ2-7	CAISDPQGSSYEQYF
TRBV6-4	TRBJ2-3	CASSDSGTGFQYF
TRBV28	TRBJ2-5	CASSLSFSPGSETQYF
TRBV5-1	TRBJ1-6	CASSLSQRADSPLHF
TRBV6-1	TRBJ1-2	CASSEELVRYGYTF
TRBV28	TRBJ2-5	CASSPVGLADLGAQYF
TRBV7-9	TRBJ1-3	CASSLGQGRPGNTIYF
TRBV30	TRBJ1-4	CAWSQGRGNEKLFF
TRBV7-9	TRBJ2-5	CASSLTSGRPETQYF
TRBV12-2	TRBJ2-1	CASRLNEGARVLHEQFF
TRBV2	TRBJ2-5	CASHSEGGETQYF
TRBV18	TRBJ2-1	CASSPTYNEQFF
TRBV2	TRBJ2-1	CASIRSGSNEQFF
TRBV5-1	TRBJ1-1	CASSPEATQNTEAFF
TRBV7-9	TRBJ2-1	CASSLGKLGSYNEQFF
TRBV6-1	TRBJ2-4	CASSEASRVDIQYF
TRBV7-9	TRBJ2-1	CASSLVGTAYNEQFF
TRBV24-1	TRBJ2-1	CATSDRSGRQFF
TRBV5-4	TRBJ1-6	CASSSRENNSPLHF
TRBV7-9	TRBJ2-2	CASSFTGAYTGELFF